A single count supports the clone carrying this TCR beta chain. Its antigen is not known. Trimming took 6 bases from V and 7 from J; bases not matched to a gene: 11. The CDR3 runs 16 residues. This entry belongs to a study of T cell repertoires in cytomegalovirus infection. In the study overall: From public TCR beta signatures came an indication of both CMV infection and matching HLA type.

One entry per CDR3 protein, called by TCRdb with MiXCR from the reads. The data contain roughly 300,000 distinct CDR3 sequences, approximately 9.5% of them singletons. Regarding the study as a whole: The ex vivo response was dominated by HLA-C-restricted CMV-specific TCR beta clonotypes.

This receptor was taken from a human donor in good health (CMV status not recorded). Some clones in this sample may be carry-over from other donors' samples. V gene TRBV12-3 or TRBV12-4 combines with J gene TRBJ2-5, with TRBD2 matching over 13 bases. The material sequenced was PBMCs. CDR3 sequence (DNA): TGTGCCAGCAGCCCGGGACTAGCGGGGAGTTTAGGGACCCAGTACTTC. Its translation: CASSPGLAGSLGTQYF.